A selection of T cell receptor beta chains follows, all from one sample in a study of post-analysis software for immune sequencing data. TCRdb used MiXCR to reprocess the PCR reads, holding one entry per CDR3 protein. The sample carries around 400,000 distinct CDR3 sequences, approximately 37% recorded once. The source material was blood. These receptors were taken from a girl aged 2 to 10 with multiple sclerosis. Each CDR3 is given with its conserved first and last residue. The D gene is left open where the match is weak. Clone size is given for some rows only: seen once, a few or many times, or a class if the clone is expanded.

TRBV15	TRBJ2-7	once	-	CATSRGKRYEQYF
TRBV29-1	TRBJ2-3	-	-	CSVGPSVSTDTQYF
TRBV9	TRBJ1-4	-	-	CASSAAGTGGEKLFF
TRBV7-3	TRBJ2-7	-	TRBD2	CASSLTGGDEQYF
TRBV20-1	TRBJ1-6	-	-	CSARSDSHYNSPLHF
TRBV7-3	TRBJ2-1	few	-	CASSLLQNDNKQFF
TRBV20-1	TRBJ1-4	few	TRBD1	CSATTGADEKLFF
TRBV18	TRBJ2-7	-	-	CASSPLPGPYEQYF
TRBV12-3/TRBV12-4	TRBJ2-1	-	-	CASSLPIPYNEQFF
TRBV6-2/TRBV6-3	TRBJ2-1	few	-	CASTPWGVGEQFF
TRBV20-1	TRBJ2-3	-	-	CSASGGGADDKDTQYF
TRBV7-6	-	-	-	CASSLAGRQGETQYF
TRBV3-1	TRBJ2-7	-	-	CASSRDVTYEQYF
TRBV10-3	TRBJ2-1	few	TRBD1	CAISAVGTGYNEQFF
TRBV5-5	TRBJ2-3	-	-	CASSLAGGLPADTQYF
TRBV20-1	TRBJ2-7	few	TRBD2	CSASLGTSGSYEQYF
TRBV28	TRBJ1-5	few	-	CASSLPQGQPQHF
TRBV6-5	TRBJ2-2	many	-	CASRAGTLNTGELFF
TRBV3-1	TRBJ2-1	-	-	CASSQAGVGDNEQFF
TRBV20-1	TRBJ1-2	few	-	CSARRSYGYTF
TRBV28	TRBJ2-7	-	TRBD2	CASRPTSGSRYEQYF
TRBV5-1	TRBJ2-3	-	-	CASSFNTDTQYF
TRBV12-3/TRBV12-4	TRBJ2-5	-	-	CASVVAETQYF
TRBV5-1	TRBJ1-2	-	-	CASSFQGPNYGYTF
TRBV11-2	TRBJ2-6	few	TRBD1	CAEFLRDSISGANVLTF
TRBV28	TRBJ1-2	-	TRBD1	CASSLGDRVKGYTF
TRBV12-3/TRBV12-4	TRBJ2-3	-	-	CASSSSGVSTDVQYF
TRBV4-3	TRBJ2-3	few	-	CASSQDLLTSSDTQYF
TRBV28	TRBJ1-6	few	-	CASSSPYNSPLHF
TRBV4-1	TRBJ2-7	-	TRBD2	CASSQWSSGGASYEQYF
TRBV20-1	TRBJ2-3	-	-	CSARLRPDTQYF
TRBV7-9	TRBJ1-2	-	TRBD1	CASSLGRDSDYGYTF
TRBV7-9	TRBJ1-1	-	TRBD1	CASSPGGWTEAFF
TRBV28	TRBJ2-3	-	-	CASSFVSRRGDTQYF
TRBV7-2	TRBJ2-7	few	-	CASSLRADEQYF
TRBV7-2	TRBJ1-5	-	-	CASSLLAGNSNQPQHF
TRBV27	TRBJ2-7	few	-	CASSLSLGAYEQYF
TRBV4-1	TRBJ2-7	few	TRBD1	CASSQDRGRPYEQYF
TRBV20-1	TRBJ2-5	-	TRBD1	CSAFGIGTGGQETQYF
TRBV28	TRBJ2-7	few	TRBD2	CASSPSGFSSYEQYF
TRBV25-1	TRBJ1-2	-	TRBD1	CASSPFTGAPYGYTF
TRBV7-3	TRBJ2-2	-	-	CASSFSAAGDTGELFF
TRBV5-6	TRBJ1-5	-	-	CASISFSWSNQPQHF
TRBV5-1	TRBJ2-1	few	-	CASRRDFKIPNEQFF
TRBV28	-	-	TRBD2	CASKGAGGWETQYF
TRBV15	TRBJ2-7	-	-	CATSRDASLAYEQYF
TRBV12-3/TRBV12-4	TRBJ1-5	-	-	CASSPDRLSNQPQHF
TRBV28	TRBJ2-6	few	-	CASSLRRGANVLTF